The sequence of this TCR beta chain was determined in a study of blood T cell repertoires in COVID-19. About the study: Donors in the United States, Italy and Spain gave samples during acute or convalescent COVID-19. Sample material is recorded as cDNA or gDNA derived from T cells, B-cell-depleted T cells, or PBMCs.

CDR1 SGDLS and CDR2 YYNGEE come from the germline V gene. The CDR3 length is 15 residues. With V trimmed by 4 bases and J by 7 bases, 12 bases remained unmatched. Repertoires were generated with immunoSEQ multiplex PCR, while TCRdb's copy carries only in-frame clones and drops some. Here the sample spans a few hundred thousand clones, around 85% being singletons. The Seattle patients, enrolled during active infection, were followed longitudinally. The J gene is TRBJ1-2, the V gene TRBV9, with 8 nucleotides matching TRBD1. Sample: peripheral blood. This sequence was found in a human donor with COVID-19, enrolled during active disease. The donor label of this sample is uncertain. CDR3 sequence: CASSPDRVRIGGYTF. The CDR3 coding sequence is TGTGCCAGCAGCCCGGACAGGGTGAGGATAGGTGGCTACACCTTC.